These T cell receptor beta chains were read from a single sample in a study of T-cell memory formation after mild COVID-19. TCRdb independently ran MiXCR on the 5' RACE reads; one entry per CDR3 protein. The repertoire holds hundreds of thousands of distinct CDR3 sequences, with 20% to 25% as singletons. Material for sequencing was PBMCs or a T cell subset sorted from them (not recorded which). The receptors come from a man between 18 and 29 years old who had mild COVID-19 (a few samples of this study predate the infection). Cell type and time point are not known. Each CDR3 is given with its conserved first and last residue. The order of the fields is CDR3 protein, CDR3 DNA, clone size, D gene, J gene, V gene, CDR3 length. A D gene is named only where the DNA matches it firmly. Size values are once, few and many counts, or a class for expanded clones, and some rows have none.

CASGEGQVLGEQYF	TGCGCCAGCGGTGAGGGACAGGTCCTAGGAGAGCAGTACTTC	few	TRBD1	TRBJ2-7	TRBV5-1	14
CASSMGLAGVTDTQYF	TGTGCCAGTAGTATGGGACTAGCGGGGGTCACAGATACGCAGTATTTT	few	TRBD2	TRBJ2-3	TRBV19	16
CASSVGPQGGDTQYF	TGTGCCAGCAGCGTCGGGCCCCAAGGCGGAGATACGCAGTATTTT	many	.	TRBJ2-3	TRBV9	15
CASSYSWGISGNTIYF	TGTGCCAGCAGTTACTCCTGGGGGATCTCTGGAAACACCATATATTTT	once	.	TRBJ1-3	TRBV6-5	16
CASSAAYEQYF	TGTGCCAGCAGTGCTGCCTACGAGCAGTACTTC	many	.	TRBJ2-7	TRBV2	11
CASSEAPRSGELFF	TGTGCCAGCAGTGAAGCGCCCCGGTCCGGGGAGCTGTTTTTT	few	.	TRBJ2-2	TRBV2	14
CASSSNPWDRAGYGYTF	TGTGCCAGCAGCTCGAACCCATGGGACAGGGCAGGCTATGGCTACACCTTC	.	TRBD1	TRBJ1-2	TRBV6-2/TRBV6-3	17
CASSLIQGAREKLFF	TGCGCCAGCAGCCTAATACAGGGGGCTCGGGAAAAACTGTTTTTT	.	TRBD1	TRBJ1-4	TRBV4-3	15
CASSFGNRVNTEAFF	TGTGCCAGCAGCTTTGGAAACAGGGTAAACACTGAAGCTTTCTTT	.	.	TRBJ1-1	TRBV7-8	15
CASSYSKVGNDEQFF	TGTGCCAGCAGTTACTCGAAGGTCGGGAACGATGAGCAGTTCTTC	.	.	TRBJ2-1	TRBV6-6	15
CASLTSGVQDTQYF	TGTGCCAGCCTGACTAGCGGTGTTCAAGATACGCAGTATTTT	few	TRBD2	TRBJ2-3	TRBV6-1	14
CASSLPEATRNTGELFF	TGTGCCAGCAGCTTACCTGAGGCTACGAGAAACACCGGGGAGCTGTTTTTT	few	.	TRBJ2-2	TRBV7-9	17
CSARILTGKETQYF	TGCAGTGCTAGAATTCTAACAGGGAAAGAGACCCAGTACTTC	.	.	TRBJ2-5	TRBV20-1	14
CASSLDRVFSPLHF	TGTGCCAGCAGCTTAGACAGGGTTTTCTCACCCCTCCACTTT	many	.	TRBJ1-6	TRBV11-2	14
CSARQGQPQHF	TGCAGTGCTAGGCAAGGCCAGCCCCAGCATTTT	few	.	TRBJ1-5	TRBV20-1	11
CASGPGDPEGYTF	TGCGCCAGCGGGCCGGGAGATCCTGAGGGCTACACCTTC	few	.	TRBJ1-2	TRBV5-1	13
CASSLDGLPYGYTF	TGTGCCAGCAGCTTAGATGGGTTACCCTATGGCTACACCTTC	.	.	TRBJ1-2	TRBV11-2	14
CASSPPLGELFF	TGCGCCAGCAGCCCGCCCCTTGGGGAACTGTTTTTT	.	.	TRBJ1-4	TRBV4-3	12
CATRAGTSSYEQYF	TGTGCCACCAGAGCCGGGACTAGCTCCTACGAGCAGTACTTC	.	TRBD2	TRBJ2-7	TRBV15	14
CASSLVQGQNTEAFF	TGTGCCAGCAGCTTAGTACAGGGACAGAACACTGAAGCTTTCTTT	.	.	TRBJ1-1	TRBV7-9	15
CASSLVDIQETQYF	TGCGCCAGCAGCTTGGTTGACATCCAAGAGACCCAGTACTTC	.	.	TRBJ2-5	TRBV5-1	14
CASSKASAVSGNTIYF	TGTGCCAGCAGTAAAGCGTCGGCTGTATCTGGAAACACCATATATTTT	.	.	TRBJ1-3	TRBV7-9	16
CASSYLSSTDTQYF	TGTGCCAGCAGTTACCTTTCTAGCACAGATACGCAGTATTTT	few	.	TRBJ2-3	TRBV6-5	14
CSVVILGPMADTQYF	TGCAGCGTTGTTATCCTGGGCCCTATGGCAGATACGCAGTATTTT	.	.	TRBJ2-3	TRBV29-1	15
CASSLSGANTEAFF	TGTGCCAGTAGTTTGTCGGGGGCGAACACTGAAGCTTTCTTT	.	.	TRBJ1-1	TRBV19	14
CASSPEAEQFF	TGTGCCAGCTCACCCGAGGCCGAGCAGTTCTTC	.	.	TRBJ2-1	TRBV18	11
CSVEEVQATDTQYF	TGCAGCGTTGAAGAAGTGCAGGCCACAGATACGCAGTATTTT	.	.	TRBJ2-3	TRBV29-1	14
CASSSGDSGNTGELFF	TGTGCCAGCAGCTCCGGAGATAGCGGGAACACCGGGGAGCTGTTTTTT	.	.	TRBJ2-2	TRBV5-4	16
CASSERGAGEFF	TGTGCCAGCAGCGAAAGGGGGGCCGGAGAGTTCTTC	many	.	TRBJ2-1	TRBV7-9	12
CASSHSPLGEQYF	TGTGCCAGCAGCCATTCCCCACTCGGAGAGCAGTACTTC	.	.	TRBJ2-7	TRBV7-2	13
CAIMEATNTEAFF	TGTGCCATCATGGAGGCAACGAACACTGAAGCTTTCTTT	few	.	TRBJ1-1	TRBV10-3	13
CASSLDGGEEDTQYF	TGCGCCAGCAGCTTGGACGGGGGGGAAGAAGATACGCAGTATTTT	few	TRBD2	TRBJ2-3	TRBV5-1	15
CASSLAAGNEQFF	TGCGCCAGCAGCTTGGCCGCCGGCAATGAGCAGTTCTTC	few	.	TRBJ2-1	TRBV5-1	13
CASSEGIGANTGELFF	TGTGCCAGCAGTGAAGGAATTGGGGCAAACACCGGGGAGCTGTTTTTT	.	.	TRBJ2-2	TRBV6-1	16
CASSSRFSGGNNEQFF	TGTGCCAGCAGCTCCAGATTTAGCGGGGGGAACAATGAGCAGTTCTTC	few	TRBD2	TRBJ2-1	TRBV7-2	16
CSAVGEAFF	TGCAGTGCCGTCGGGGAAGCTTTCTTT	few	.	TRBJ1-1	TRBV20-1	9
CASSARRNNQPQHF	TGTGCCAGCAGTGCCAGACGGAATAATCAGCCCCAGCATTTT	.	.	TRBJ1-5	TRBV27	14
CASKPTSGSTDTQYF	TGTGCCAGCAAACCGACCTCAGGAAGCACAGATACGCAGTATTTT	.	.	TRBJ2-3	TRBV6-2/TRBV6-3	15
CASSLSRAVTDTQYF	TGTGCCAGCAGCTTATCACGAGCGGTCACAGATACGCAGTATTTT	few	.	TRBJ2-3	TRBV11-2	15
CASSLNAPGLYNEQFF	TGTGCCAGCAGCTTAAACGCTCCGGGACTTTACAATGAGCAGTTCTTC	.	.	TRBJ2-1	TRBV7-2	16
CSVEDRGINTQYF	TGCAGCGTTGAAGATCGAGGGATCAATACGCAGTATTTT	few	.	TRBJ2-3	TRBV29-1	13
CASSLGRDSKNIQYF	TGTGCCAGCAGCTTAGGGAGGGACAGCAAAAACATTCAGTACTTC	few	.	TRBJ2-4	TRBV7-9	15
CASSVGTSGRVKGYEQYF	TGTGCCAGCAGCGTAGGGACTAGCGGGAGAGTAAAGGGGTACGAGCAGTACTTC	.	TRBD2	TRBJ2-7	TRBV9	18
CATSDSLAGFYNEQFF	TGTGCCACCAGTGACTCACTAGCAGGTTTTTACAATGAGCAGTTCTTC	.	.	TRBJ2-1	TRBV24-1	16
CAWRPARGRVNTEAFF	TGTGCCTGGAGGCCGGCAAGGGGGCGGGTGAACACTGAAGCTTTCTTT	few	TRBD1	TRBJ1-1	TRBV30	16
CSALRASGPSDTQYF	TGCAGTGCCCTTAGGGCTAGCGGGCCCTCAGATACGCAGTATTTT	many	TRBD2	TRBJ2-3	TRBV20-1	15
CACSPSGSRGKLFF	TGTGCCTGCTCCCCTTCGGGCTCTCGCGGAAAACTGTTTTTT	.	.	TRBJ1-4	TRBV7-2	14
CASSLGGTTRAQETQYF	TGCGCCAGCAGCTTGGGTGGGACTACCCGAGCCCAAGAGACCCAGTACTTC	few	TRBD2	TRBJ2-5	TRBV5-1	17